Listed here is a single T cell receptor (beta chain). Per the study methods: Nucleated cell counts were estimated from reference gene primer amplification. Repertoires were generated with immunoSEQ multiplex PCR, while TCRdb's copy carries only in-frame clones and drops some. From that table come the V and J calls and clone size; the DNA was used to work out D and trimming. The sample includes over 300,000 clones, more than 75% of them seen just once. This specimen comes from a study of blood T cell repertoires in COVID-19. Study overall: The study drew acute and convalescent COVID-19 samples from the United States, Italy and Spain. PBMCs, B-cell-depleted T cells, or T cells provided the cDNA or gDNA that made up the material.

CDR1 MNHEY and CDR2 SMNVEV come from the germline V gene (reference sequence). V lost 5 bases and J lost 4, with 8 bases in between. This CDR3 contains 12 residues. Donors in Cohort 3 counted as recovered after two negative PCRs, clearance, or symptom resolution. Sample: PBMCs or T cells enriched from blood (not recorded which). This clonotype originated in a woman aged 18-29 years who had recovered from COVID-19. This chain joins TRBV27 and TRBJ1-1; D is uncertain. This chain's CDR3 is CASSQFGTEAFF. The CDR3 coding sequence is TGTGCCAGCAGTCAATTCGGCACTGAAGCTTTCTTT.